A selection of T cell receptor beta chains follows, all from one sample in a study of CD8 T cells in ankylosing spondylitis. TCRdb fed the 5' RACE reads into MiXCR, producing one record per CDR3 protein. The sample has about 320,000 distinct CDR3 sequences, approximately 10% seen once. Sequenced material: blood, either unsorted or a sorted T cell fraction (not recorded which). These receptors all stem from a female donor with ankylosing spondylitis or in good health (not recorded which). The CDR3 runs from the conserved cysteine through the conserved F or W. D genes are given only for firm matches. Not every row has a clone size; where given, it reads once, few, many or a size class.

cdr3_length j_call d_call v_call clone_size cdr3_aa cdr3_nt
17 TRBJ2-7 - TRBV3-1 - CACTQPVTTPVWYEQYF TGTGCCTGCACCCAGCCCGTCACTACCCCGGTCTGGTACGAGCAGTACTTC
16 TRBJ2-7 - TRBV12-3/TRBV12-4 many CASSLGGSSVKAEQYF TGTGCCAGCAGTTTAGGAGGATCTAGCGTGAAGGCCGAGCAGTACTTC
14 TRBJ1-4 TRBD1 TRBV18 few CASSPRGPDEKLFF TGTGCCAGCTCCCCCAGGGGGCCCGATGAAAAACTGTTTTTT
16 TRBJ1-4 - TRBV7-9 - CASSLFSAGPNEKLFF TGTGCCAGCAGCCTCTTTTCGGCAGGGCCTAATGAAAAACTGTTTTTT
19 TRBJ2-4 TRBD2 TRBV4-3 many CASSQDDLAGVQIKNIQYF TGCGCCAGCAGCCAAGATGATCTAGCGGGAGTCCAGATCAAAAACATTCAGTACTTC
12 TRBJ1-2 TRBD1 TRBV5-1 many CASRTGDYGYTF TGCGCCAGCCGGACAGGGGACTATGGCTACACCTTC
14 TRBJ2-1 TRBD1 TRBV5-1 many CASSLVDRDNEQFF TGCGCCAGCAGCTTGGTCGACAGGGACAATGAGCAGTTCTTC
15 TRBJ2-3 TRBD1 TRBV27 - CASSLFPTGADTQYF TGTGCCAGCAGTTTATTCCCGACAGGGGCAGATACGCAGTATTTT
15 TRBJ2-5 - TRBV9 many CASSLGRVGRETQYF TGTGCCAGCAGTTTAGGACGCGTCGGAAGGGAGACCCAGTACTTC
11 TRBJ2-7 - TRBV30 - CAWSPAVEQYF TGTGCCTGGAGTCCAGCGGTCGAGCAGTACTTC
10 TRBJ2-7 - TRBV12-3/TRBV12-4 many CASRFLEQYF TGTGCCAGCAGGTTCCTGGAGCAGTACTTC
16 TRBJ2-5 TRBD1 TRBV7-9 - CASSFDRALLGETQYF TGTGCCAGCAGCTTCGACAGGGCCCTACTGGGGGAGACCCAGTACTTC
14 TRBJ1-1 - TRBV5-5 - CASSYGPSNTEAFF TGTGCCAGCAGCTACGGGCCTTCGAACACTGAAGCTTTCTTT
15 TRBJ2-5 - TRBV5-1 many CASSLSGGRQETQYF TGCGCCAGCAGCTTAAGCGGTGGTAGGCAAGAGACCCAGTACTTC
14 TRBJ1-1 - TRBV5-1 many CASSLSFLYTEAFF TGCGCCAGCAGCCTATCCTTCCTATACACTGAAGCTTTCTTT
13 TRBJ1-4 - TRBV20-1 many CSVRQRSNEKLFF TGCAGTGTTAGACAGCGGAGTAATGAAAAACTGTTTTTT
17 TRBJ2-6 TRBD1 TRBV6-1 many CASQRGTGNSGANVLTF TGTGCCAGCCAACGCGGGACAGGGAACTCTGGGGCCAACGTCCTGACTTTC
12 TRBJ2-7 TRBD2 TRBV29-1 - CSVSGRADEQYF TGCAGCGTCAGCGGGAGGGCGGACGAGCAGTACTTC
16 TRBJ2-2 - TRBV5-6 few CASSLIDRSNTGELFF TGTGCCAGCAGCTTGATTGATCGATCGAACACCGGGGAGCTGTTTTTT
15 TRBJ2-3 - TRBV27 - CASSLGESHTDTQYF TGTGCCAGCAGTTTAGGGGAAAGCCACACAGATACGCAGTATTTT
16 TRBJ2-7 TRBD1 TRBV4-1 - CASSHPRQGKNYEQYF TGCGCCAGCAGCCACCCCCGACAGGGGAAGAACTACGAGCAGTACTTC
14 TRBJ2-5 - TRBV12-3/TRBV12-4 many CASSLGGDSQTQYF TGTGCCAGCAGTTTAGGAGGGGACTCTCAGACCCAGTACTTC
14 TRBJ2-3 TRBD2 TRBV20-1 many CSARRGSNTDTQYF TGCAGTGCTAGACGCGGGAGTAATACAGATACGCAGTATTTT
16 TRBJ1-2 - TRBV4-1 many CASSQDGGGMKFGYTF TGCGCCAGCAGCCAAGATGGCGGGGGCATGAAATTTGGCTACACCTTC
14 TRBJ1-5 - TRBV20-1 many CSASRGHSNQPQHF TGCAGTGCTAGCAGGGGCCATAGCAATCAGCCCCAGCATTTT
14 TRBJ2-1 TRBD2 TRBV7-8 many CASSFSGKGDEQFF TGTGCCAGCAGCTTTAGCGGGAAGGGCGATGAGCAGTTCTTC
15 TRBJ2-1 TRBD2 TRBV7-8 many CASSLGSSGGNEQFF TGTGCCAGCAGCTTAGGGTCTAGCGGAGGCAATGAGCAGTTCTTC
14 TRBJ1-1 - TRBV20-1 many CSASRPGADTEAFF TGCAGTGCTAGCCGGCCAGGGGCGGACACTGAAGCTTTCTTT
11 TRBJ2-1 - TRBV20-1 many CSADSRAQQFF TGCAGTGCTGACTCCCGGGCCCAGCAGTTCTTC
15 TRBJ2-1 TRBD2 TRBV30 few CAWRRVAGGYNEQFF TGTGCCTGGAGAAGGGTTGCGGGAGGCTACAATGAGCAGTTCTTC
16 TRBJ2-3 TRBD2 TRBV7-6 many CASSLLAGEFTDTQYF TGTGCCAGCAGCTTGTTAGCGGGAGAGTTCACAGATACGCAGTATTTT
12 TRBJ2-5 - TRBV2 - CASGAGAETQYF TGTGCCTCAGGGGCGGGAGCAGAGACCCAGTACTTC
17 TRBJ2-2 - TRBV4-2 many CASSLRSGTPFGGELFF TGTGCCAGCAGCCTCCGCTCCGGGACCCCATTCGGCGGGGAGCTGTTTTTT
17 TRBJ1-3 - TRBV15 - CATSRDLDGSSGNTIYF TGTGCCACCAGCAGAGATCTTGATGGGAGCTCTGGAAACACCATATATTTT
16 TRBJ2-7 TRBD1 TRBV7-9 - CASSSAPRDRAYEQYF TGTGCCAGCAGCTCGGCTCCCCGGGACAGAGCCTACGAGCAGTACTTC
14 TRBJ2-1 TRBD1 TRBV20-1 - CSTLSGGSYNEQFF TGCAGTACCCTCTCAGGGGGCTCCTACAATGAGCAGTTCTTC